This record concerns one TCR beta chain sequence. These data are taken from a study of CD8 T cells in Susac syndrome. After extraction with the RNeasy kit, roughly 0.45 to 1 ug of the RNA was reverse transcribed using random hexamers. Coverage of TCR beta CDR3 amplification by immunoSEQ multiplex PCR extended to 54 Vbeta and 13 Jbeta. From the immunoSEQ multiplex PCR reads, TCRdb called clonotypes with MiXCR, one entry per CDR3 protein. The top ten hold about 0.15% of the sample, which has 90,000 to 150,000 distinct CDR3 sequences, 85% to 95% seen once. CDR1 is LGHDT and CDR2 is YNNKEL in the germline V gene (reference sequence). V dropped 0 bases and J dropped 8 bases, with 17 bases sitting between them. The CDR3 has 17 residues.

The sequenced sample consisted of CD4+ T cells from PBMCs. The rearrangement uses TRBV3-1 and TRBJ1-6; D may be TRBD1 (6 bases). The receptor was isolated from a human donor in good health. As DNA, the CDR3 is TGTGCCAGCAGCCAAGATTGGGGGGGGGCGCCGGATTCACCCCTCCACTTT. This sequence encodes CASSQDWGGAPDSPLHF.